What follows are 24 T cell receptor beta chains derived from one specimen sequenced in a study of blood T cell repertoires in COVID-19. TCRdb's table, derived via immunoSEQ multiplex PCR, lists solely in-frame clones and lacks some. Of about 260,000 clones in the sample, 88% were seen once. The material sequenced was peripheral blood. These receptors were collected from a man aged 55-75 years who had recovered from COVID-19.

The chain employs TRBV11-1 and TRBJ2-5; 7 nucleotides match TRBD1. Germline lookup yields CDR1 SGHAT and CDR2 FQDESV (reference sequence). The CDR3 runs 14 residues. J lost 5 bases, V lost 5 bases, and 8 bases had no gene match. CDR3 amino acids: CASSEDRAGETQYF. DNA for the CDR3: TGTGCCAGCAGCGAAGACAGGGCCGGGGAGACCCAGTACTTC. Drawing the rest from reference TRBV11-1 and TRBJ2-5, the complete variable domain is EAEVAQSPRYKITEKSQAVAFWCDPISGHATLYWYRQILGQGPELLVQFQDESVVDDSQLPKDRFSAERLKGVDSTLKIQPAELGDSAMYLCASSEDRAGETQYFGPGTRLLVL.

This chain connects TRBV24-1 to TRBJ2-5; D might be TRBD1 (6 bases). The CDR3 runs 14 residues. Germline CDR1 KGHDR, CDR2 SFDVKD. Trimming pared 4 bases from V and 0 bases from J, leaving 8 bases between. CDR3 in amino acids: CATSEGHNQETQYF. The CDR3 bases are TGTGCCACCAGTGAGGGACACAACCAAGAGACCCAGTACTTC.

J is TRBJ1-1 and V is TRBV11-2; D not certain. There are 15 residues in the CDR3. V was shortened by 2 bases and J by 0 bases, with 10 bases between the two germline ends. Germline V gene lookup returns CDR1 SGHAT and CDR2 FQNNGV. CDR3 DNA sequence: TGTGCCAGCAGCTTACTAAGTCAGGTGAACACTGAAGCTTTCTTT. This encodes CASSLLSQVNTEAFF.

This clone was observed once. The chain uses TRBV5-1 and TRBJ1-2, with D hard to call. Germline CDR1 is SGHRS and CDR2 is YFSETQ. The CDR3 consists of 13 residues. Trimming took off 1 base at V and 6 bases at J, with 10 bases between the two ends. The CDR3 DNA reads as TGCGCCAGCAGCTTGACATTTCGGGATGGCTACACCTTC. As protein: CASSLTFRDGYTF.

The chain combines TRBV7-2 with TRBJ2-7; D may be TRBD1 (5 bases). Per germline, CDR1 SGHTA and CDR2 FQGNSA. Trimming stripped 5 bases from V and 3 bases from J, with 14 bases between. The CDR3 covers 14 residues. CDR3 nucleotide sequence: TGTGCCAGCAGCCAGGACCCAACAGGCTACGAGCAGTACTTC. This codes for CASSQDPTGYEQYF.

This chain uses TRBV7-3 with TRBJ2-3, with D tentatively TRBD2 (6 bases). CDR1 is SGHTA, CDR2 FQGTGA, per germline. This CDR3 spans 18 amino acids. V was shortened by 1 base and J by 3 bases, with 20 bases between the two germline ends. CDR3 amino acids: CASSLSPPRTGRTDTQYF. CDR3 in DNA: TGTGCCAGCAGCTTAAGCCCCCCACGGACGGGGAGGACAGATACGCAGTATTTT.

J is TRBJ2-5 and V is TRBV18, with TRBD1 matching 7 bases. J gave up 5 bases and V 1 base, and 4 bases lay outside the gene matches. The CDR3 loop spans 14 amino acids. Germline V gene data show CDR1 as KGHSH and CDR2 as LQKENI. The CDR3 protein is CASSPRQGRETQYF. The CDR3 nucleotides are TGTGCCAGCTCACCACGACAGGGCAGGGAGACCCAGTACTTC.

V gene TRBV4-2 combines with J gene TRBJ2-7; TRBD1 aligns across 9 bases. CDR1 and CDR2 (germline): LGHNA, YNFKEQ. Germline trimming cut 4 bases from V and 6 bases from J; bases unmatched to any gene: 13. This CDR3 region has 16 residues. In DNA form, the CDR3 reads TGTGCCAGCAGCCCCTCAAACCCGGGACAGGGTAGCGAGCAGTACTTC. This encodes CASSPSNPGQGSEQYF.

The chain has TRBV27 and TRBJ1-4; TRBD1 might be the D (6 bases). Germline assignment: CDR1 MNHEY and CDR2 SMNVEV (reference sequence). The V end was cut by 3 bases, the J end by 7 bases, with 12 bases between. The CDR3 length is 14 residues. In DNA, the CDR3 is TGTGCCAGCAGTTTCGGGGGGCGCGGTGAAAAACTGTTTTTT. It yields the protein CASSFGGRGEKLFF.

The chain carries TRBV19 and TRBJ2-5; 10 bases agree with TRBD1. This CDR3 region has 13 residues. J was trimmed by 5 bases and V by 10 bases; bases with no gene match: 7. The germline gives CDR1 LNHDA, CDR2 SQIVND (reference sequence). CDR3 residues: CATSTGGRETQYF. The CDR3 DNA sequence: TGTGCCACTTCGACAGGGGGCCGGGAGACCCAGTACTTC. The complete variable domain, with remaining parts taken from reference TRBV19 and TRBJ2-5, reads DGGITQSPKYLFRKEGQNVTLSCEQNLNHDAMYWYRQDPGQGLRLIYYSQIVNDFQKGDIAEGYSVSREKKESFPLTVTSAQKNPTAFYLCATSTGGRETQYFGPGTRLLVL.

The V gene is TRBV6-5, the J gene TRBJ2-5, with a weak D call TRBD2 (6 bases). The V end was cut by 6 bases, the J end by 5 bases, with 13 bases between. The length of the CDR3 is 13 residues. CDR1 MNHEY and CDR2 SVGAGI come from the germline V gene. CDR3 protein: CASSAGLMETQYF. The CDR3 nucleotides are TGTGCCAGCAGCGCTGGACTAATGGAGACCCAGTACTTC.

The gene calls are TRBV27 and TRBJ2-2; 7 bases align to TRBD1. V shed 6 bases, J shed 1 base, and the junction held 2 bases outside the gene matches. Germline loops: CDR1 MNHEY, CDR2 SMNVEV (reference sequence). CDR3 length: 14 amino acids. The DNA of the CDR3 is TGTGCCAGCAGGGGGACAGTGAACACCGGGGAGCTGTTTTTT. Amino acid sequence: CASRGTVNTGELFF.

V usage is TRBV12-3 or TRBV12-4 and J usage is TRBJ2-1; possibly TRBD2 for D (5 bases). The V gene lost 6 bases and the J gene lost 8 bases, with 11 bases spanning the gap. The CDR3 spans 12 residues. CDR3 in DNA: TGTGCCAGCAGCCCGGCGAGGGATGAGCAGTTCTTC. The encoded protein is CASSPARDEQFF.

As to this clone: A far larger clone lies a single base away; this is likely a read error. The V gene is TRBV2, the J gene TRBJ2-3; 8 nucleotides line up with TRBD1. The length of the CDR3 is 14 residues. V lost 5 bases to trimming and J lost 1 base; unmatched junction nucleotides: 2. Germline loops: CDR1 SNHLY, CDR2 FYNNEI. The CDR3 DNA reads as TGTGCCAGCAGTCCGACAGGGGGCACAGATACGCAGTATTTT. Protein sequence: CASSPTGGTDTQYF. The full variable domain, completed using reference TRBV2 and TRBJ2-3, is EPEVTQTPSHQVTQMGQEVILRCVPISNHLYFYWYRQILGQKVEFLVSFYNNEISEKSEIFDDQFSVERPDGSNFTLKIRSTKLEDSAMYFCASSPTGGTDTQYFGPGTRLTVL.

This rearrangement joins TRBV7-9 to TRBJ2-1; maybe TRBD2 (6 bases). Trimming shortened V by 2 bases and J by 10 bases, and 18 bases separated the two germline ends. This CDR3 comprises 15 residues. The germline V gene has CDR1 SEHNR and CDR2 FQNEAQ (reference sequence). The CDR3 DNA reads as TGTGCCAGCAGCTTAAACTCCCGGGATAGCGGAGAGCAGTTCTTC. It codes for CASSLNSRDSGEQFF.

The gene calls are TRBV19 and TRBJ1-5, with a possible D match to TRBD1 (6 bases). The V end lost 7 bases, the J end lost 1 base, and 14 bases lay between the germline ends. The CDR3 has 15 amino acids. Germline CDR1 is LNHDA and CDR2 is SQIVND (reference sequence). Written as DNA, the CDR3 is TGTGCCAGTAAGATGGGTGGACAGAGCAATCAGCCCCAGCATTTT. Its protein product is CASKMGGQSNQPQHF.

This clone appeared once. CDR3 nucleotides: TGCGCCAGCAGCGTACAGGGGGCGGAAGGCTACACCTTC. Translating gives CASSVQGAEGYTF. V is TRBV5-1 and J is TRBJ1-2, with 9 bases matching TRBD1. The CDR3 extends over 13 amino acids. CDR1 and CDR2 (germline): SGHRS, YFSETQ. Unmatched junction bases numbered 6, after V lost 4 bases and J lost 8 bases.

The V gene is TRBV5-1, the J gene TRBJ2-7, with D possibly being TRBD1 (5 bases). Deletions cut 0 bases from V and 1 base from J, with 8 bases between. The CDR3 loop spans 14 amino acids. Germline loops: CDR1 SGHRS, CDR2 YFSETQ. The CDR3 spells CASSLAKGSYEQYF. CDR3 sequence (DNA): TGCGCCAGCAGCTTGGCCAAGGGGTCCTACGAGCAGTACTTC. Supplemented by reference TRBV5-1 and TRBJ2-7, the full variable domain reads KAGVTQTPRYLIKTRGQQVTLSCSPISGHRSVSWYQQTPGQGLQFLFEYFSETQRNKGNFPGRFSGRQFSNSRSEMNVSTLELGDSALYLCASSLAKGSYEQYFGPGTRLTVT.

This clone was observed a single time. The chain has TRBV12-3 or TRBV12-4 and TRBJ1-2; the D gene is possibly TRBD1 (6 bases). The CDR3 covers 12 residues. V lost 10 bases and J 2 bases, leaving 11 bases between the germline ends. DNA of the CDR3: TGTGCCACCCGGGACATAAACTATGGCTACACCTTC. Translating it yields CATRDINYGYTF.

The J gene is TRBJ1-1, the V gene TRBV30; TRBD1 matches at 8 bases. J lost 4 bases, V lost 2 bases, and 9 bases had no gene match. CDR3 length: 15 residues. Germline V gene lookup returns CDR1 GTSNPN and CDR2 SVGIG (reference sequence). CDR3 sequence (DNA): TGTGCCTGGAGTACCGGGACAGGACCGTCCACTGAAGCTTTCTTT. Its protein product is CAWSTGTGPSTEAFF.

V and J are TRBV27 and TRBJ1-2; possibly TRBD1 for D (6 bases). The V end lost 5 bases, the J end lost 5 bases, and 21 bases lay between the germline ends. The CDR3 is 16 residues long. Germline lookup yields CDR1 MNHEY and CDR2 SMNVEV (reference sequence). CDR3: CASSAPGARGEYGYTF. Here the CDR3 DNA reads TGTGCCAGCAGTGCCCCGGGGGCGCGGGGGGAATATGGCTACACCTTC.

This clone has only one observation. The rearrangement uses TRBV3-1 (or the pseudogene TRBV3-2) and TRBJ1-2, with a weak D call TRBD1 (5 bases). V was clipped by 2 bases and J by 8 bases, with 12 bases between them. This CDR3 has 13 residues. Germline assignment: CDR1 LGHDT and CDR2 YNNKEL (reference sequence). The CDR3 bases are TGTGCCAGCAGCCAACCAGGGCGTGAGGGCTACACCTTC. This encodes CASSQPGREGYTF.

This clone has a single count. This chain uses TRBV9 with TRBJ1-1; D is unclear. Germline loops: CDR1 SGDLS, CDR2 YYNGEE. V lost 1 base to trimming and J lost 5 bases, with 6 bases between them. There are 12 residues in the CDR3. CDR3 nucleotides: TGTGCCAGCAGCGTAACAGAAACTGAAGCTTTCTTT. It yields the protein CASSVTETEAFF.

The J gene is TRBJ1-1, the V gene TRBV7-2; TRBD1 matches 8 bases. V lost 0 bases to trimming and J lost 5 bases; unmatched junction nucleotides: 2. CDR1 and CDR2 (germline): SGHTA, FQGNSA. The CDR3 is 14 amino acids. CDR3 sequence: CASSLAQGATEAFF. The CDR3 coding sequence is TGTGCCAGCAGCTTAGCTCAGGGGGCGACTGAAGCTTTCTTT.